Each of the 18 T cell receptor beta chains below was sequenced from the same sample in a study of T cell responses to AZD1222 COVID-19 vaccine. Some clones are missing from TCRdb's copy, which holds only in-frame ones; the method was immunoSEQ multiplex PCR. The data show roughly 120,000 clones, with about 89% seen just once and less than 8.5% held by the top ten. Sequenced here: peripheral blood, sampled 28 days after the second AZD1222 dose. Receptors originate from an adult who received the AZD1222 COVID-19 vaccine.

The gene calls are TRBV18 and TRBJ1-5, with TRBD1 as a possible D gene (5 bases). Germline-derived CDR1 and CDR2 are KGHSH and LQKENI. The CDR3 has 15 amino acids. V lost 3 bases and J lost 1, with 10 bases in between. For the CDR3, the DNA is TGTGCCAGCTCACCCGGGGGAGTAAGCAATCAGCCCCAGCATTTT. It specifies CASSPGGVSNQPQHF.

V and J are TRBV27 and TRBJ1-5; 9 bases match TRBD1. V lost 5 bases, J lost 7 bases, and 12 bases stayed unmatched. This CDR3 has 16 residues. Germline V CDR1 and CDR2: MNHEY, SMNVEV (reference sequence). The CDR3 protein is CASSLTVTGGRQPQHF. CDR3 nucleotide sequence: TGTGCCAGCAGTCTAACAGTCACAGGGGGCAGGCAGCCCCAGCATTTT.

The rearrangement joins TRBV18 to TRBJ1-1; no definite D call. The V gene's germline CDR1 is KGHSH and CDR2 LQKENI. The CDR3 spans 14 residues. Trimming stripped 1 base from V and 1 base from J, with 7 bases between. The CDR3 nucleotides are TGTGCCAGCTCACCACGAGGCGAGAACACTGAAGCTTTCTTT. Translation: CASSPRGENTEAFF.

The chain uses TRBV27 and TRBJ2-7, with 9 bases aligning to TRBD2. This CDR3 has 14 residues. The germline V gene has CDR1 MNHEY and CDR2 SMNVEV (reference sequence). V gave up 7 bases and J gave up 6 bases; unmatched junction bases: 10. CDR3 in amino acids: CASINLAGSSEQYF. CDR3 bases: TGTGCCAGCATTAACCTAGCGGGATCGAGCGAGCAGTACTTC.

The V and J genes are TRBV6-5 and TRBJ1-5; D is ambiguous. Germline assignment: CDR1 MNHEY and CDR2 SVGAGI. The V end lost 5 bases, the J end lost 3 bases, and 11 bases lay between the germline ends. The CDR3 runs to 14 residues. Written as DNA, the CDR3 is TGTGCCAGCAGTCACACAGCTAACAATCAGCCCCAGCATTTT. Amino acids: CASSHTANNQPQHF.

This clone was detected only once. This chain links TRBV13 with TRBJ2-7, with unresolved D. The CDR3 extends over 11 amino acids. The germline V gene has CDR1 PRHDT and CDR2 FYEKMQ (reference sequence). With 3 bases removed from V and 4 bases from J, the gap between germline ends came to 4 bases. CDR3 loop: CASSFYYEQYF. The CDR3 DNA reads as TGTGCCAGCAGCTTTTATTACGAGCAGTACTTC.

The chain combines TRBV18 with TRBJ1-2; D is ambiguous. Trimming pared 3 bases from V and 3 bases from J, leaving 17 bases between. Germline V gene sequence: CDR1 KGHSH, CDR2 LQKENI. This CDR3 contains 16 residues. This CDR3 is CASSPLESWGYYGYTF. The DNA of the CDR3 is TGTGCCAGCTCACCTCTGGAATCCTGGGGATACTATGGCTACACCTTC.

The CDR3 sequence: CASTIGEPSSGNTIYF. The CDR3 region has the DNA TGTGCCAGTACCATCGGTGAGCCCAGCTCTGGAAACACCATATATTTT. The chain recombines TRBV19 with TRBJ1-3, with D unclear. This CDR3 has 16 residues. In germline, CDR1 is LNHDA, CDR2 SQIVND (reference sequence). Deletions cut 7 bases from V and 0 bases from J, with 16 bases between.

V gene TRBV7-9 combines with J gene TRBJ2-6; 7 bases are shared with TRBD2. The CDR3 contains 15 residues. Germline lookup yields CDR1 SEHNR and CDR2 FQNEAQ (reference sequence). Trimming removed 5 bases from V and 4 bases from J; junction bases left unmatched: 5. As DNA, the CDR3 is TGTGCCAGCAGCAGCCGGGAGGCCGGGGCCAACGTCCTGACTTTC. This gives the protein CASSSREAGANVLTF. Drawing the rest from reference TRBV7-9 and TRBJ2-6, the complete variable domain is DTGVSQNPRHKITKRGQNVTFRCDPISEHNRLYWYRQTLGQGPEFLTYFQNEAQLEKSRLLSDRFSAERPKGSFSTLEIQRTEQGDSAMYLCASSSREAGANVLTFGAGSRLTVL.

V is TRBV19 and J is TRBJ2-7; either TRBD1 or TRBD2 may fit D (5 bases each). This CDR3 has 14 residues. CDR1 and CDR2 (germline): LNHDA, SQIVND (reference sequence). The V end was cut by 4 bases, the J end by 3 bases, with 13 bases between. CDR3 in amino acids: CASSNPGRFYEQYF. Here the CDR3 DNA reads TGTGCCAGTAGTAACCCGGGACGGTTCTACGAGCAGTACTTC.

The gene calls are TRBV6-5 and TRBJ2-7; 10 nucleotides align to TRBD1. Trimming at V came to 5 bases and at J to 4 bases, leaving 8 bases not matched to a gene. This CDR3 comprises 15 residues. Germline CDR1 is MNHEY and CDR2 is SVGAGI. This chain's CDR3 is CASSKPGTGAYEQYF. The CDR3 nucleotides are TGTGCCAGCAGTAAACCCGGGACAGGGGCATACGAGCAGTACTTC.

The genes are TRBV16 and TRBJ2-3; 9 positions match TRBD1. This CDR3 has 15 residues. With 7 bases clipped from V and 2 bases from J, the junction kept 7 bases outside the gene matches. Germline lookup yields CDR1 KGHSY and CDR2 FQNENV. CDR3 sequence (DNA): TGTGCCAGCACCCCCAGGACAGGGGCCACAGATACGCAGTATTTT. Its translation: CASTPRTGATDTQYF.

The chain has TRBV5-1 and TRBJ2-7, with D uncertain. The germline V gene has CDR1 SGHRS and CDR2 YFSETQ. CDR3 length: 12 amino acids. V lost 5 bases to trimming and J lost 0 bases, with 6 bases between them. Written as DNA, the CDR3 is TGCGCCAGCAGGCAGAGCTCCTACGAGCAGTACTTC. It codes for CASRQSSYEQYF.

The chain couples TRBV28 to TRBJ1-2; no definite D call. Germline CDR1 MDHEN, CDR2 SYDVKM. The CDR3 totals 13 residues. Trimming cost V 7 bases and J 8 bases, with 17 bases left between them. This chain's CDR3 is CASTTLMGGGYTF. CDR3 sequence (DNA): TGTGCCAGCACCACACTTATGGGAGGAGGCTACACCTTC.

J is TRBJ2-1 and V is TRBV5-4; no clear D gene. Germline V gives CDR1 SGHNT, CDR2 YYREEE (reference sequence). The CDR3 runs 11 residues. V was cut by 3 bases and J by 7 bases, with 5 bases left in between. CDR3 DNA sequence: TGTGCCAGCAGCTGGGGAAATGAGCAGTTCTTC. It translates to CASSWGNEQFF.

The CDR3 loop reads CASKTVDTGELFF. The CDR3 region has the DNA TGTGCCAGCAAAACAGTGGACACCGGGGAGCTGTTTTTT. The chain couples TRBV7-9 to TRBJ2-2; D unresolved. Germline V lookup: CDR1 SEHNR, CDR2 FQNEAQ (reference sequence). Trimming removed 7 bases at V and 3 bases at J, with 9 bases between. The CDR3 covers 13 residues.

Only one count was recorded for this clone. V usage is TRBV5-1 and J usage is TRBJ1-4, with 11 bases that match TRBD1. V dropped 4 bases and J dropped 8; count of bases not matched to a gene: 7. Germline V gene data show CDR1 as SGHRS and CDR2 as YFSETQ. This CDR3 contains 15 residues. This CDR3 reads CASSLAGTGGEKLFF. DNA for the CDR3: TGCGCCAGCAGCCTGGCCGGGACAGGGGGAGAAAAACTGTTTTTT.

The chain employs TRBV18 and TRBJ2-1; 12 nucleotides agree with TRBD2. Per germline, CDR1 KGHSH and CDR2 LQKENI. V lost 3 bases, J lost 10 bases, and 10 bases stayed unmatched. This CDR3 has 16 residues. CDR3 amino acids: CASSPHPSGRVGEQFF. CDR3 DNA: TGTGCCAGCTCACCCCACCCTAGCGGGAGGGTCGGGGAGCAGTTCTTC.